Described below is a single T cell receptor (beta chain) sequence and its context. Its antigen is not identified. Each donor was a healthy Caucasian. This entry is derived from a study of identical twins. TCRdb processed the 5' RACE reads anew with MiXCR; each CDR3 protein has one entry. The table has 250,000 to 350,000 distinct CDR3 sequences, 9.5% seen once. General study results and limits: A partial confounding effect on zero-insertion analyses could come from invariant MAIT and iNKT cells.

The same sample was also used in a study of yellow fever vaccine responses in identical twins.

This TCR derives from a woman between 18 and 29 years old in good health. Sequenced: CD8+ T cells sorted from blood.

The CDR3 sequence: CASSPRRASADTQYF. In nucleotides, the CDR3 is TGCGCCAGCAGTCCCCGCAGGGCTAGCGCAGATACGCAGTATTTT. The chain recombines TRBV4-1 with TRBJ2-3, with D perhaps matching TRBD2 (6 bases). Germline CDR1 reads MGHRA; CDR2 reads YSYEKL. The germline V and J ends were trimmed by 6 bases and 4 bases, with 17 bases remaining between them. CDR3 size: 15 residues.